The 25 T cell receptor beta chains below all came from one sample that was sequenced in a study of PD-1 blockade in classical Hodgkin lymphoma (dated by TCRdb to about 2020). Library preparation employed the immunoSEQ multiplex PCR assay. TCRdb limited this immuneACCESS table to in-frame rearrangements with V and J called. A share of clones is missing; checked studies link under half to unresolved V genes, and the rest is unexplained. The sample table holds fewer than 80,000 clones, of which about 70% were seen once. About 9.8% of the sample is in the top ten clones. The sample's time point label, in plain terms: cycle 2 day 1 (C2D1) of nivolumab. Every trial patient had relapsed after autologous stem cell transplantation, and cohorts A, B and C differed in prior brentuximab vedotin exposure. The input for sequencing was peripheral blood mononuclear cells (PBMCs), taken before the second cycle of nivolumab. All receptors derive from a human donor with classical Hodgkin lymphoma.

This chain connects TRBV18 to TRBJ1-1; tentative D call: TRBD1 (5 bases). Trimming pared 0 bases from V and 1 base from J, leaving 9 bases between. The CDR3 covers 15 residues. Germline V CDR1 and CDR2: KGHSH, LQKENI. Written as DNA, the CDR3 is TGTGCCAGCTCACCACCGGGGGGAACGAACACTGAAGCTTTCTTT. Protein sequence: CASSPPGGTNTEAFF.

The V call is TRBV6-5, the J call TRBJ2-1, with 8 bases that match TRBD2. Trimming cost V 3 bases and J 3 bases; bases outside gene matches: 4. CDR1 and CDR2 (germline): MNHEY, SVGAGI. The CDR3 is 15 amino acids. The CDR3 region has the DNA TGTGCCAGCAGTTATGTGGCGGGGGGCTACAATGAGCAGTTCTTC. Translation gives CASSYVAGGYNEQFF.

This chain connects TRBV6-4 to TRBJ2-1; no reliable D call. Germline V gene sequence: CDR1 MRHNA, CDR2 SNTAGT. The CDR3 covers 15 residues. With 6 bases removed from V and 5 bases from J, the gap between germline ends came to 17 bases. The CDR3 reads CASRPPGGGDNEQFF. CDR3 DNA: TGTGCCAGCAGGCCCCCGGGTGGTGGGGACAATGAGCAGTTCTTC.

This clone was detected only a few times. This chain joins TRBV28 and TRBJ1-1, with D perhaps matching TRBD1 (6 bases). CDR1 is MDHEN and CDR2 is SYDVKM in the germline V gene. Trimming shortened V by 2 bases and J by 5 bases, and 12 bases separated the two germline ends. The CDR3 covers 14 residues. CDR3: CASSLRGIGTEAFF. In DNA form, the CDR3 reads TGTGCCAGCAGTTTAAGGGGGATTGGGACTGAAGCTTTCTTT.

V and J are TRBV6-5 and TRBJ2-7; D perhaps matches TRBD2 (7 bases). The CDR3 contains 11 residues. The germline V gene encodes CDR1 MNHEY and CDR2 SVGAGI. V gave up 11 bases and J gave up 9 bases, with 17 bases separating them. CDR3 nucleotide sequence: TGTGCCGGGGGGCAGGGCGGGAGGCAGTACTTC. It codes for CAGGQGGRQYF.

The table lists this clone with a few counts. The chain recombines TRBV29-1 with TRBJ1-1, with D unresolved. The CDR3 is 13 residues long. Trimming pared 2 bases from V and 1 base from J, leaving 8 bases between. Germline CDR1 reads SQVTM; CDR2 reads ANQGSEA. The CDR3 loop reads CSVETTPNTEAFF. As DNA, the CDR3 is TGCAGCGTTGAAACGACGCCGAACACTGAAGCTTTCTTT.

The V gene is TRBV19, the J gene TRBJ1-2, with 7 nucleotides matching TRBD1. Germline loops: CDR1 LNHDA, CDR2 SQIVND (reference sequence). There are 13 residues in the CDR3. The J segment lost 6 bases and the V segment lost 3 bases, leaving 4 bases of the junction unmatched. The CDR3 DNA follows: TGTGCCAGTAGTATCGGAGGGGGCAATGGCTACACCTTC. Translation: CASSIGGGNGYTF.

The J gene is TRBJ2-4, the V gene TRBV5-6; 12 bases fit TRBD2. Per germline, CDR1 SGHDT and CDR2 YYEEEE. The CDR3 spans 17 residues. Trimming took 4 bases from V and 6 from J; bases not matched to a gene: 11. The CDR3 DNA reads as TGTGCCAGCAGCCCGGGGGCTAGCGGGAGGGCAGGAAACATTCAGTACTTC. Translating gives CASSPGASGRAGNIQYF.

This clone is labeled as large. This chain connects TRBV25-1 to TRBJ1-2; D possibly corresponds to TRBD1 (6 bases). V lost 5 bases and J lost 6, with 13 bases in between. The CDR3 sequence is 13 residues long. Germline V gene sequence: CDR1 MGHDK, CDR2 SYGVNS. The CDR3 reads CASSLGTNNGYTF. CDR3 bases: TGTGCCAGCAGTCTAGGGACAAATAATGGCTACACCTTC.

This rearrangement joins TRBV6-5 to TRBJ2-7, with D possibly matching TRBD2 (5 bases). The V and J ends lost 0 bases and 0 bases respectively, with 9 bases between them. The germline V gene has CDR1 MNHEY and CDR2 SVGAGI. The CDR3 spans 15 residues. The CDR3 nucleotides read TGTGCCAGCAGTTACTCCCCCGGGAACTCCTACGAGCAGTACTTC. It specifies CASSYSPGNSYEQYF.

The chain employs TRBV15 and TRBJ2-3; 11 bases are shared with TRBD2. Germline lookup yields CDR1 LNHNV and CDR2 YYDKDF (reference sequence). Unmatched junction bases numbered 21, after V lost 1 base and J lost 6 bases. This CDR3 is built from 21 residues. The CDR3 region has the DNA TGTGCCACCAGCAGAGGAGGTTTAGCGGGGGGGCCTTGGTTACATTTCGATACGCAGTATTTT. It encodes CATSRGGLAGGPWLHFDTQYF.

The chain is built from TRBV7-2 and TRBJ2-1; D call uncertain. V shed 3 bases and J shed 6 bases, with 3 bases lying between them. The CDR3 covers 11 residues. Germline CDR1 SGHTA, CDR2 FQGNSA. The CDR3 reads CASSFFNEQFF. The CDR3 nucleotides read TGTGCCAGCAGCTTCTTCAATGAGCAGTTCTTC. Complete variable domain (other parts from reference TRBV7-2 and TRBJ2-1): GAGVSQSPSNKVTEKGKDVELRCDPISGHTALYWYRQSLGQGLEFLIYFQGNSAPDKSGLPSDRFSAERTGGSVSTLTIQRTQQEDSAVYLCASSFFNEQFFGPGTRLTVL.

This chain links TRBV11-2 with TRBJ2-1, with D unresolved. The germline V gene encodes CDR1 SGHAT and CDR2 FQNNGV. The CDR3 is made up of 15 amino acids. V lost 0 bases and J lost 9, with 15 bases in between. CDR3 amino acids: CASSLEVRQTSEQFF. The CDR3 coding sequence is TGTGCCAGCAGCTTAGAAGTTAGGCAGACGAGTGAGCAGTTCTTC.

The V gene is TRBV2, the J gene TRBJ2-5, with TRBD2 matching over 7 bases. This CDR3 has 13 amino acids. Germline V gene lookup returns CDR1 SNHLY and CDR2 FYNNEI. V was clipped by 3 bases and J by 5 bases; unmatched bases: 3. The CDR3 bases are TGTGCCAGCAGTGAGTTACTAGCGGAGACCCAGTACTTC. Amino acids: CASSELLAETQYF.

The gene calls are TRBV7-3 and TRBJ2-1; D remains ambiguous. The CDR3 is 15 residues long. Trimming took off 0 bases at V and 0 bases at J, with 6 bases between the two ends. Germline V gene lookup returns CDR1 SGHTA and CDR2 FQGTGA. The CDR3 DNA reads TGTGCCAGCAGCTTAACTGCTAGCTCCTACAATGAGCAGTTCTTC. Translated, it gives CASSLTASSYNEQFF.

This clone was observed a few times. This same CDR3 is encoded by further DNA sequences in the sample. This chain connects TRBV19 to TRBJ1-2; TRBD1 matches at 10 bases. The V segment lost 6 bases and the J segment 6 bases; nucleotides outside the gene matches: 4. CDR1 and CDR2 from the germline V gene are LNHDA and SQIVND (reference sequence). CDR3 size: 13 residues. Written as DNA, the CDR3 is TGTGCCAGTAGCCGGGGACAGGGGAATGGCTACACCTTC. The encoded protein is CASSRGQGNGYTF. Supplemented by reference TRBV19 and TRBJ1-2, the full variable domain reads DGGITQSPKYLFRKEGQNVTLSCEQNLNHDAMYWYRQDPGQGLRLIYYSQIVNDFQKGDIAEGYSVSREKKESFPLTVTSAQKNPTAFYLCASSRGQGNGYTFGSGTRLTVV.

The rearrangement uses TRBV6-1 and TRBJ1-5; D remains ambiguous. The CDR3 consists of 17 residues. The V gene lost 4 bases and the J gene lost 3 bases, with 19 bases spanning the gap. The germline gives CDR1 MNHNS, CDR2 SASEGT. The CDR3 is CASSGTGSISFNQPQHF. The CDR3 DNA is TGTGCCAGCAGTGGGACCGGGAGTATCAGCTTCAATCAGCCCCAGCATTTT.

This clone was found once. The rearrangement uses TRBV19 and TRBJ1-6; D not resolved. The germline CDR1 and CDR2 sequences are LNHDA and SQIVND (reference sequence). The CDR3 spans 12 residues. Trimming removed 6 bases at V and 8 bases at J, with 8 bases between. This chain's CDR3 is CASRLRDSPLHF. CDR3 in DNA: TGTGCCAGTAGACTCCGGGATTCACCCCTCCACTTT.

The CDR3 region is CASRLPGQENSPLHF. As DNA, the CDR3 is TGCGCCAGCAGATTACCGGGACAGGAGAATTCACCCCTCCACTTT. The chain employs TRBV10-2 and TRBJ1-6, with 8 bases that match TRBD1. The CDR3 contains 15 residues. Trimming cost V 6 bases and J 7 bases; bases outside gene matches: 8. Germline values: CDR1 WSHSY, CDR2 SAAADI.

The chain combines TRBV6-5 with TRBJ1-2; TRBD1 aligns across 9 bases. V shed 7 bases, J shed 4 bases, and the junction held 10 bases outside the gene matches. The CDR3 extends over 15 amino acids. CDR1 MNHEY and CDR2 SVGAGI come from the germline V gene. For the CDR3, the DNA is TGTGCCAGCACCTCCCGGGGACAGGGAATCTATGGCTACACCTTC. It encodes CASTSRGQGIYGYTF.

The rearrangement uses TRBV7-8 and TRBJ2-1, with 8 bases matching TRBD2. There are 17 residues in the CDR3. With 3 bases clipped from V and 7 bases from J, the junction kept 14 bases outside the gene matches. The germline V gene has CDR1 SGHVS and CDR2 FQNEAQ. DNA of the CDR3: TGTGCCAGCAGCTTTCTCGTTCGGCGGGAGGTTGGGAATGAGCAGTTCTTC. As protein: CASSFLVRREVGNEQFF. Together with reference TRBV7-8 and TRBJ2-1, the CDR3 gives the full variable domain: GAGVSQSPRYKVAKRGQDVALRCDPISGHVSLFWYQQALGQGPEFLTYFQNEAQLDKSGLPSDRFFAERPEGSVSTLKIQRTQQEDSAVYLCASSFLVRREVGNEQFFGPGTRLTVL.

The V and J genes are TRBV9 and TRBJ2-1; 14 bases agree with TRBD2. The germline V gene has CDR1 SGDLS and CDR2 YYNGEE. V shed 3 bases and J 1 base; nucleotides not matched to a gene: 6. The CDR3 runs 18 residues. The CDR3 region is CASSGTGLAGASYNEQFF. The CDR3 DNA reads as TGTGCCAGCAGCGGAACGGGACTAGCGGGGGCTTCCTACAATGAGCAGTTCTTC.

This chain connects TRBV6-1 to TRBJ2-7, with D perhaps TRBD2 (6 bases). CDR3 length equals 15 residues. The V gene's germline CDR1 is MNHNS and CDR2 SASEGT. Trimming removed 4 bases from V and 1 base from J, with 14 bases in between. The CDR3 sequence: CASSGGTDGSYEQYF. As DNA, the CDR3 is TGTGCCAGCAGTGGCGGGACTGACGGATCCTACGAGCAGTACTTC.

The chain is built from TRBV7-6 and TRBJ1-1; D gene unclear. The V gene lost 8 bases and the J gene lost 1 base, with 11 bases spanning the gap. The CDR3 consists of 13 residues. The germline V gene encodes CDR1 SGHVS and CDR2 FNYEAQ. The CDR3 DNA reads as TGTGCCAGCGCACAACAGTCGAACACTGAAGCTTTCTTT. It is translated as CASAQQSNTEAFF. The full variable domain, in which reference TRBV7-6 and TRBJ1-1 provide the parts outside the CDR3, is GAGVSQSPRYKVTKRGQDVALRCDPISGHVSLYWYRQALGQGPEFLTYFNYEAQQDKSGLPNDRFSAERPEGSISTLTIQRTEQRDSAMYRCASAQQSNTEAFFGQGTRLTVV.

CDR3 coding DNA: TGTGCCTGGGACCCGGGCAGGGGCTACAATCAGCCCCAGCATTTT. This encodes CAWDPGRGYNQPQHF. The gene calls are TRBV30 and TRBJ1-5; TRBD1 might be the D (6 bases). The CDR3 runs to 15 residues. The germline V gene has CDR1 GTSNPN and CDR2 SVGIG (reference sequence). The V end lost 5 bases, the J end lost 3 bases, and 17 bases lay between the germline ends.